Each of the 32 T cell receptor beta chains below was sequenced from the same sample in a study of metastatic and nonmetastatic thyroid tumors. Nobody among the patients had been given any treatment before thyroid surgery. Using MiXCR, TCRdb re-called clones from the PCR reads. The sample has about 32,000 clones, around 25% seen once. Sequencing was performed on blood. These TCRs come from a female donor with papillary thyroid cancer or a benign thyroid nodule (not recorded which). Some clones in this sample may be carry-over from other donors' samples.

In its sample, this clone was seen many times. V and J are TRBV5-1 and TRBJ2-2, with 9 nucleotides matching TRBD2. The CDR3 covers 18 residues. V dropped 0 bases and J dropped 3; count of bases not matched to a gene: 9. Germline V gene lookup returns CDR1 SGHRS and CDR2 YFSETQ. CDR3 in amino acids: CASSLDAGGIRYTGELFF. In nucleotides, the CDR3 is TGCGCCAGCAGCTTGGATGCGGGAGGGATCCGTTACACCGGGGAGCTGTTTTTT.

Worth noting for this clone: Other nucleotide sequences in the sample specify the same CDR3. The rearrangement joins TRBV11-2 to TRBJ2-3; 11 bases map to TRBD2. The junction had 3 bases not matched to a gene; V was cut back by 4 bases and J by 0 bases. The CDR3 runs 16 residues. Germline lookup yields CDR1 SGHAT and CDR2 FQNNGV. The CDR3 coding sequence is TGTGCCAGCAGCTCCCGACTAGCGGGGAGCACAGATACGCAGTATTTT. Amino acids: CASSSRLAGSTDTQYF. The full variable domain, rest sourced from reference TRBV11-2 and TRBJ2-3, is EAGVAQSPRYKIIEKRQSVAFWCNPISGHATLYWYQQILGQGPKLLIQFQNNGVVDDSQLPKDRFSAERLKGVDSTLKIQPAKLEDSAVYLCASSSRLAGSTDTQYFGPGTRLTVL.

Many counts were recorded for this clone. This rearrangement joins TRBV9 to TRBJ1-5; D gene unclear. From germline, CDR1 is SGDLS and CDR2 YYNGEE. This CDR3 contains 15 residues. With 0 bases removed from V and 3 bases from J, the gap between germline ends came to 10 bases. The CDR3 region has the DNA TGTGCCAGCAGCGTAGACGGAAAGCACAATCAGCCCCAGCATTTT. Translating gives CASSVDGKHNQPQHF.

Comment on this clone: The germline gene is not matched at one end of the junction; a read error may be the cause. The chain recombines TRBV5-4 with TRBJ2-7; maybe TRBD1 (6 bases). Germline V gives CDR1 SGHNT, CDR2 YYREEE (reference sequence). This CDR3 is 15 amino acids long. CDR3: CVSSRAGTQTYEQYF. CDR3 nucleotide sequence: TGTGTCAGCAGCCGAGCAGGGACACAAACCTACGAGCAGTACTTC. Full variable domain (remainder filled in from reference TRBV5-4 and TRBJ2-7): ETGVTQSPTHLIKTRGQQVTLRCSSQSGHNTVSWYQQALGQGPQFIFQYYREEENGRGNFPPRFSGLQFPNYSSELNVNALELDDSALYLCVSSRAGTQTYEQYFGPGTRLTVT.

This clone was detected ten times or more. This may be a read error: a much more frequent sequence differs by one nucleotide. The rearrangement joins TRBV6-1 to TRBJ2-1; D is tentatively TRBD1 or TRBD2 (5 bases each). Trimming left V 6 bases short and J 1 base short, with 13 bases between. The CDR3 runs to 15 residues. The germline V gene encodes CDR1 MNHNS and CDR2 SASEGT. The CDR3 region is CASRPGRVSYNEQFF. Written as DNA, the CDR3 is TGTGCCAGCAGACCGGGACGGGTATCCTACAATGAGCAGTTCTTC.

This clone was counted a few times. V usage is TRBV6-6 and J usage is TRBJ2-3, with no clear D. The germline gives CDR1 MNHNY, CDR2 SVGAGI (reference sequence). Trimming stripped 0 bases from V and 6 bases from J, with 10 bases between. This CDR3 comprises 14 residues. Written as DNA, the CDR3 is TGTGCCAGCAGTTACTCGAGATCGAGGGATACGCAGTATTTT. This encodes CASSYSRSRDTQYF.

As for this clone: A read error is likely, as this CDR3 ends without the conserved phenylalanine or tryptophan. J is TRBJ2-7 and V is TRBV6-1, with D perhaps assigned TRBD1 or TRBD2 (5 bases each). CDR3 length equals 11 residues. V lost 10 bases and J lost 1, with 8 bases in between. The germline V gene encodes CDR1 MNHNS and CDR2 SASEGT. The CDR3 coding sequence is TGTGCCACCAGGGAGTCCTACGAGCAGTACTGC. Amino acid sequence: CATRESYEQYC.

This clone was found many times. The chain carries TRBV7-2 and TRBJ1-5; TRBD1 is a possible D gene (6 bases). The CDR3 covers 13 residues. V was cut by 5 bases and J by 4 bases, with 9 bases left in between. Germline V lookup: CDR1 SGHTA, CDR2 FQGNSA. Here the CDR3 DNA reads TGTGCCAGCAGCCTACAGGGAAATCAGCCCCAGCATTTT. Its translation: CASSLQGNQPQHF.

This sequence joins TRBV5-1 and TRBJ1-1; weak D call: TRBD1 (5 bases). The CDR3 length is 15 residues. Germline V gene lookup returns CDR1 SGHRS and CDR2 YFSETQ. V shed 6 bases and J shed 1 base, with 16 bases lying between them. CDR3 in amino acids: CASNLLGTQNTEAFF. The CDR3 region has the DNA TGCGCCAGCAACCTACTTGGGACTCAGAACACTGAAGCTTTCTTT.

This clone was recorded many times. The chain is built from TRBV4-3 and TRBJ2-1, with D possibly matching TRBD2 (5 bases). The V and J ends lost 0 bases and 9 bases respectively, with 9 bases between them. From germline, CDR1 is LGHNA and CDR2 YSLEER. The CDR3 extends over 13 amino acids. The CDR3 nucleotides read TGCGCCAGCAGCCAAGATAGGGCGGGTGAGCAGTTCTTC. Its protein product is CASSQDRAGEQFF.

This clone was detected many times. The chain links TRBV7-9 to TRBJ2-6; tentative D call: TRBD1 (6 bases). V dropped 6 bases and J dropped 3 bases, with 18 bases sitting between them. This CDR3 spans 17 amino acids. The germline V gene encodes CDR1 SEHNR and CDR2 FQNEAQ (reference sequence). The CDR3 loop reads CASRGHLGARGANVLTF. CDR3 nucleotides: TGTGCCAGCAGGGGGCACCTGGGGGCGCGTGGGGCCAACGTCCTGACTTTC.

This clone was found many times. The V and J genes are TRBV28 and TRBJ1-1; TRBD1 matches 8 bases. The CDR3 has 15 residues. Germline loops: CDR1 MDHEN, CDR2 SYDVKM. The V gene end was trimmed by 7 bases and the J gene end by 7 bases; junction bases not matched to a gene: 14. The CDR3 sequence is CASNPPGAGGREAFF. CDR3 nucleotide sequence: TGTGCCAGCAACCCGCCGGGGGCAGGGGGCCGTGAAGCTTTCTTT.

This clone has more than one count but fewer than ten. Being one base from a much bigger clone, this may be a read error. Other DNA sequences in the sample encode the same CDR3. V usage is TRBV4-1 and J usage is TRBJ1-4, with a weak D call TRBD1 (5 bases). V lost 3 bases and J lost 8, with 25 bases in between. Germline V gives CDR1 MGHRA, CDR2 YSYEKL. The CDR3 sequence is 18 residues long. CDR3 region: CASSQVVPGQGIGEKLFF. DNA of the CDR3: TGCGCCAGCAGCCAGGTCGTCCCGGGGCAGGGAATAGGCGAAAAACTGTTTTTT.

The chain combines TRBV14 with TRBJ1-2; possible D gene TRBD1, 5 bases. The CDR3 is 12 residues long. CDR1 and CDR2 from the germline V gene are SGHDN and FVKESK. V was cut by 11 bases and J by 7 bases, with 17 bases left in between. CDR3 coding DNA: TGTGCCTTGAGCCCCACAGGCTTTGGCTACACCTTC. It is translated as CALSPTGFGYTF.

The rearrangement links TRBV6-2 or TRBV6-3 to TRBJ2-7; D call uncertain. With 6 bases removed from V and 4 bases from J, the gap between germline ends came to 13 bases. The CDR3 spans 13 residues. Germline CDR1 reads MNHEY; CDR2 reads SVGEGT. The CDR3 is CASRLGSFYEQYF. For the CDR3, the DNA is TGTGCCAGCAGACTCGGCAGCTTTTACGAGCAGTACTTC.

For this clone: An end of the junction differs from the germline gene, which may be a read error. The V gene is TRBV6-1, the J gene TRBJ1-1; no reliable D call. In germline, CDR1 is MNHNS, CDR2 SASEGT. This CDR3 contains 15 residues. In DNA, the CDR3 is TGTGCAAGCAGTCCCCCAGCTACTTTTGCCACTGAAGCTATCTTT. This sequence encodes CASSPPATFATEAIF.

Worth noting for this clone: Without the conserved terminal phenylalanine or tryptophan, this CDR3 likely stems from a read error. V and J are TRBV6-5 and TRBJ2-2; perhaps D is TRBD1 or TRBD2 (5 bases each). This CDR3 has 16 residues. CDR1 is MNHEY, CDR2 SVGAGI, per germline. The CDR3 is CASRHPGDGNTGELFL. CDR3 DNA sequence: TGTGCCAGCCGTCACCCCGGGGACGGGAACACCGGAGAGCTGTTTCTT.

The sample holds many counts of this clone. This rearrangement joins TRBV7-8 to TRBJ2-5; perhaps TRBD2 as D (6 bases). This CDR3 is built from 15 residues. CDR1 and CDR2 from the germline V gene are SGHVS and FQNEAQ. Trimming cost V 6 bases and J 4 bases, with 18 bases left between them. CDR3 sequence reads: CASSFGGGGRETQYF. The CDR3 nucleotides read TGTGCCAGCAGTTTTGGGGGAGGAGGCAGAGAGACCCAGTACTTC. Full variable domain (missing parts from reference TRBV7-8 and TRBJ2-5): GAGVSQSPRYKVAKRGQDVALRCDPISGHVSLFWYQQALGQGPEFLTYFQNEAQLDKSGLPSDRFFAERPEGSVSTLKIQRTQQEDSAVYLCASSFGGGGRETQYFGPGTRLLVL.

As to this clone: Lacking the conserved final phenylalanine or tryptophan, this CDR3 likely reflects a read error. The V call is TRBV5-8, the J call TRBJ2-3; D gene uncertain. Germline V gene lookup returns CDR1 SGHTS and CDR2 YDEGEE. V gave up 2 bases and J gave up 2 bases, with 6 bases separating them. The CDR3 totals 13 residues. The CDR3 sequence is CASSFRFTDTQYS. The CDR3 DNA reads as TGTGCCAGCAGCTTCAGGTTCACAGATACGCAGTATTCT.

This clone was seen more than once but under ten times. The DNA for the CDR3 is TGTGCCAGCAGTTTGGCCGGGACAGGCAGGGTGGAAGAGCTGTTTTTT. It specifies CASSLAGTGRVEELFF. V gene TRBV28 combines with J gene TRBJ2-2; TRBD1 agrees at 8 bases. From germline, CDR1 is MDHEN and CDR2 SYDVKM. Trimming took 3 bases from V and 11 from J; bases not matched to a gene: 14. This CDR3 has 16 amino acids.

This clone was seen once. The CDR3 does not end in the conserved phenylalanine or tryptophan, so this is likely a read error. The J gene is TRBJ2-7, the V gene TRBV9; a weak D match, TRBD2 (5 bases). The CDR3 is 13 amino acids. The ends were cut back, 1 base at V and 2 bases at J, with 7 bases in the middle. Germline V lookup: CDR1 SGDLS, CDR2 YYNGEE. CDR3 DNA: TGTGCCAGCAGCGTAAGGGAGACCTACGAGCAGTACCTC. It translates to CASSVRETYEQYL.

This clone appeared a few times. The chain uses TRBV20-1 and TRBJ2-1; 8 nucleotides agree with TRBD2. Per the germline V gene, CDR1 is DFQATT and CDR2 is SNEGSKA (reference sequence). V gave up 1 base and J gave up 7 bases; unmatched junction bases: 9. This CDR3 contains 15 residues. The CDR3 reads CSARVREGRSNEQFF. CDR3 coding DNA: TGCAGTGCTAGAGTACGGGAGGGCCGTAGTAATGAGCAGTTCTTC.

The chain joins TRBV6-6 to TRBJ2-1, with 11 bases identical to TRBD2. CDR1 is MNHNY and CDR2 is SVGAGI in the germline V gene (reference sequence). V trimming: 2 bases; J trimming: 5 bases; junction bases outside the gene matches: 11. The CDR3 covers 18 residues. CDR3 protein: CASSYLTSGSSRDNEQFF. CDR3 sequence (DNA): TGTGCCAGCAGTTACCTCACTAGCGGGAGCTCTCGCGACAATGAGCAGTTCTTC.

This clone was observed many times. The chain combines TRBV5-1 with TRBJ2-7, with TRBD2 matching 11 bases. The germline gives CDR1 SGHRS, CDR2 YFSETQ. The CDR3 is 15 residues long. The trim removed 5 bases at V and 5 bases at J, leaving 9 bases unmatched. The CDR3 DNA reads as TGCGCCAGCAGTATCTTAGCGGGAGGGCCTGACGAGCAGTACTTC. As protein: CASSILAGGPDEQYF.

This clone was seen a handful of times. A clone one base away is much larger, so this may be a read error. The rearrangement joins TRBV14 to TRBJ2-7; D might be TRBD1 (5 bases). The CDR3 has 12 amino acids. Germline CDR1 reads SGHDN; CDR2 reads FVKESK. The V end lost 1 base, the J end lost 8 bases, and 9 bases lay between the germline ends. The CDR3 region is CASSQAGHKQYF. CDR3 in DNA: TGTGCCAGCAGCCAAGCAGGGCACAAGCAGTACTTC. Using reference TRBV14 and TRBJ2-7 for the parts outside the CDR3, the full variable domain is EAGVTQFPSHSVIEKGQTVTLRCDPISGHDNLYWYRRVMGKEIKFLLHFVKESKQDESGMPNNRFLAERTGGTYSTLKVQPAELEDSGVYFCASSQAGHKQYFGPGTRLTVT.

To note about this clone: This is likely a read error, given that the CDR3 carries no conserved phenylalanine or tryptophan at its end. This chain uses TRBV19 with TRBJ2-3; D is undetermined. Germline CDR1 is LNHDA and CDR2 is SQIVND (reference sequence). V lost 8 bases to trimming and J lost 4 bases, with 13 bases between them. The CDR3 loop spans 13 amino acids. CDR3: CASSSTWADTQYY. In DNA form, the CDR3 reads TGTGCCAGTTCGTCCACATGGGCAGATACGCAGTATTAT.

The chain employs TRBV20-1 and TRBJ2-3; 7 bases align to TRBD2. From germline, CDR1 is DFQATT and CDR2 SNEGSKA (reference sequence). The CDR3 loop spans 13 amino acids. V was pared by 2 bases and J by 6 bases, with 5 bases of the junction left unmatched. CDR3 in DNA: TGCAGTGCTAGACTGCCTAGCGGTGATACGCAGTATTTT. This encodes CSARLPSGDTQYF.

This clone was observed many times. The chain uses TRBV6-1 and TRBJ1-5; 10 bases line up with TRBD1. The CDR3 consists of 15 residues. With V trimmed by 6 bases and J by 6 bases, 8 bases remained unmatched. Looked up from germline, CDR1 is MNHNS and CDR2 is SASEGT. DNA of the CDR3: TGTGCCAGCAGCTCCGGGACAGGGGTCAGTCAGCCCCAGCATTTT. It encodes CASSSGTGVSQPQHF.

This clone was detected many times. The V gene is TRBV3-1, the J gene TRBJ1-3, with D unclear. V lost 5 bases and J 0 bases, leaving 11 bases between the germline ends. Germline V CDR1 and CDR2: LGHDT, YNNKEL (reference sequence). This CDR3 is built from 15 residues. CDR3: CASSSGLISGNTIYF. The CDR3 region has the DNA TGTGCCAGCAGCTCCGGGCTAATCTCTGGAAACACCATATATTTT.

The V and J genes are TRBV28 and TRBJ2-2; 11 bases align to TRBD1. This CDR3 region has 16 residues. Germline V gene data show CDR1 as MDHEN and CDR2 as SYDVKM. The ends lost 7 bases at V and 7 bases at J; junction bases unmatched: 11. CDR3 bases: TGTGCCAGCACTACGACCGGGACAGGGGGGGACGGGGAGCTGTTTTTT. Translated, it gives CASTTTGTGGDGELFF.

The table lists this clone with many counts. V is TRBV12-3 or TRBV12-4 and J is TRBJ2-2; TRBD1 might be the D (6 bases). This CDR3 contains 14 residues. Trimming removed 6 bases at V and 6 bases at J, with 14 bases between. DNA for the CDR3: TGTGCCAGCAGACTGGGGGCCCTGGCCGGGGAGCTGTTTTTT. The encoded protein is CASRLGALAGELFF.

This clone was seen ten or more times. The rearrangement joins TRBV6-1 to TRBJ2-5; D might be TRBD2 (6 bases). Germline-derived CDR1 and CDR2 are MNHNS and SASEGT. V gave up 5 bases and J gave up 2 bases, with 9 bases separating them. CDR3 size: 13 residues. CDR3 DNA sequence: TGTGCCAGCAGTCGGACTATTCAAGAGACCCAGTACTTC. Translation gives CASSRTIQETQYF.